The rows below give T cell receptor beta chains drawn from one sample of a study of regulatory T cells in long-lasting Graves disease. TCRdb re-derived calls from the multiplex PCR reads in MiXCR, one entry per CDR3 protein. The sample holds roughly 510,000 distinct CDR3 sequences, about 15% seen once. These data were also reused for a study on T cells in Graves' hyperthyroidism and ophthalmopathy.

This material consisted of peripheral blood mononuclear cells (PBMCs), taken at new diagnosis, from a patient treated with antithyroid drugs. The receptor set was obtained from a man between 18 and 29 years old with Graves disease. The CDR3 runs from the conserved cysteine through the conserved F or W. D genes are given only for firm matches. Only some rows state a clone size, as once, few, many or a class for expanded clones.

cdr3_aa	cdr3_nt	clone_size	j_call	d_call	v_call
CASSVGLQGVNTEAFF	TGTGCCAGCAGCGTAGGTTTGCAGGGTGTGAACACTGAAGCTTTCTTT	.	TRBJ1-1	.	TRBV9
CASSLRTEETQYF	TGTGCCAGCAGTTTACGGACGGAAGAGACCCAGTACTTC	many	TRBJ2-5	.	TRBV5-1
CASSIQGGGLAGAEHNEQFF	TGTGCCAGTAGTATTCAGGGGGGGGGACTAGCGGGAGCGGAGCACAATGAGCAGTTCTTC	few	TRBJ2-1	TRBD2	TRBV19
CASSDGQGWFREQYF	TGTGCCAGCAGTGACGGACAGGGGTGGTTTCGGGAGCAGTACTTC	few	TRBJ2-7	TRBD1	TRBV25-1
CASSQRSGDRDTQYF	TGTGCCAGCAGCCAACGATCTGGGGACCGGGATACGCAGTATTTT	many	TRBJ2-3	.	TRBV3-1
CASSTGLAGVGTDTQYF	TGTGCCAGCAGTACCGGACTAGCGGGAGTGGGTACAGATACGCAGTATTTT	many	TRBJ2-3	TRBD2	TRBV27
CASSAGGHNSPLHF	TGTGCCAGCAGCGCGGGAGGACATAATTCACCCCTCCACTTT	.	TRBJ1-6	.	TRBV9
CSAVLRGYEQYF	TGCAGCGCCGTCCTGAGGGGATACGAGCAGTACTTC	many	TRBJ2-7	.	TRBV29-1
CASSGTVQETQYF	TGTGCCAGCAGTGGGACAGTTCAAGAGACCCAGTACTTC	many	TRBJ2-5	.	TRBV2
CASSYSPGQGNEKLFF	TGTGCCAGCAGTTACTCCCCGGGACAGGGTAATGAAAAACTGTTTTTT	few	TRBJ1-4	TRBD1	TRBV12-3/TRBV12-4
CASSDAGTDNSPLHF	TGTGCCAGCAGCGACGCCGGGACAGATAATTCACCCCTCCACTTT	few	TRBJ1-6	TRBD1	TRBV13
CASSQDLGSYEQYF	TGCGCCAGCAGCCAAGATCTAGGTAGCTACGAGCAGTACTTC	.	TRBJ2-7	.	TRBV4-3
CSVEDPDRVYEQFF	TGCAGCGTTGAAGATCCGGACAGGGTATATGAGCAGTTCTTC	few	TRBJ2-1	TRBD1	TRBV29-1
CASSQAGGPYEQCF	TGTGCCAGCAGCCAAGCGGGAGGACCGTACGAGCAGTGCTTC	once	TRBJ2-7	TRBD2	TRBV11-3
CASSRTLEGRAAGELFF	TGTGCCAGCAGCAGAACCTTAGAGGGGAGGGCCGCCGGGGAGCTGTTTTTT	few	TRBJ2-2	TRBD2	TRBV9
CASSAPDREYGYTF	TGTGCCAGCAGCGCCCCGGACAGGGAGTATGGCTACACCTTC	many	TRBJ1-2	TRBD1	TRBV11-2
CASSSLAGGPSNEQFF	TGTGCCAGCAGCTCTTTAGCGGGAGGGCCAAGTAATGAGCAGTTCTTC	.	TRBJ2-1	TRBD2	TRBV3-1
CASRPLSDASRDTQYF	TGTGCCAGCAGACCCCTGAGCGATGCAAGCAGAGATACGCAGTATTTT	.	TRBJ2-3	.	TRBV6-2/TRBV6-3
CAVGGEQYF	TGTGCCGTTGGAGGGGAGCAGTACTTC	few	TRBJ2-7	.	TRBV2
CASSLPGEGLAKNIQYF	TGTGCCAGCAGCTTACCGGGAGAGGGACTAGCCAAAAACATTCAGTACTTC	once	TRBJ2-4	.	TRBV5-1
CASSPRPPAYEQYF	TGTGCCAGCAGCCCTCGCCCCCCAGCTTACGAGCAGTACTTC	many	TRBJ2-7	.	TRBV7-2
CASLNRDGNTEAFF	TGTGCCAGCCTGAACCGGGACGGAAACACTGAAGCTTTCTTT	.	TRBJ1-1	.	TRBV5-4
CATSAAGRGPGELFF	TGTGCCACCAGTGCCGCAGGGAGGGGACCCGGGGAGCTGTTTTTT	few	TRBJ2-2	TRBD2	TRBV24-1
CASDTGSRQPQHF	TGTGCCAGCGATACAGGGTCGAGACAGCCCCAGCATTTT	many	TRBJ1-5	.	TRBV28
CASSDVGEPQHF	TGCGCCAGCAGTGACGTCGGGGAACCCCAGCATTTT	many	TRBJ1-5	.	TRBV10-2
CASRDRGSGLFF	TGTGCCAGCCGGGACAGGGGATCCGGGCTGTTTTTT	.	TRBJ2-2	TRBD1	TRBV25-1
CSARVAGRSSYEQYF	TGCAGTGCTAGGGTGGCCGGGAGGTCCTCCTACGAGCAGTACTTC	.	TRBJ2-7	TRBD2	TRBV20-1
CASSWRTGGYQPQHF	TGCGCCAGCAGCTGGCGGACAGGGGGCTATCAGCCCCAGCATTTT	many	TRBJ1-5	TRBD1	TRBV5-1
CASSPGAPQDSAYNEQFF	TGTGCCAGCAGCCCTGGAGCGCCCCAGGATTCTGCCTACAATGAGCAGTTCTTC	few	TRBJ2-1	.	TRBV7-9
CASSQDIGSYGYTF	TGTGCCAGCAGCCAAGATATCGGCAGCTATGGCTACACCTTC	.	TRBJ1-2	.	TRBV3-1
CASSANPGPQETQYF	TGTGCCAGCAGCGCTAATCCGGGACCCCAAGAGACCCAGTACTTC	.	TRBJ2-5	.	TRBV2
CASSLLERFGETQYF	TGTGCCAGCAGTTTGCTCGAGAGGTTCGGAGAGACCCAGTACTTC	many	TRBJ2-5	.	TRBV12-3/TRBV12-4
CASSWDRVATNEKLFF	TGTGCCAGCAGTTGGGACAGAGTTGCAACTAATGAAAAACTGTTTTTT	many	TRBJ1-4	TRBD1	TRBV2
CASTGQFDTQYF	TGTGCCAGCACCGGACAGTTTGATACGCAGTATTTT	many	TRBJ2-3	.	TRBV6-2/TRBV6-3
CASSEAHRRAQHF	TGTGCCAGCAGTGAAGCTCACAGGAGGGCCCAGCATTTT	many	TRBJ1-5	.	TRBV6-1
CASSPPSARGYTF	TGTGCCAGCTCACCACCGTCAGCGCGGGGCTACACCTTC	few	TRBJ1-2	.	TRBV18
CASSPGLQGIAKNIQYF	TGTGCCAGCAGTCCCGGACTACAGGGGATAGCCAAAAACATTCAGTACTTC	.	TRBJ2-4	.	TRBV2
CASSPLGDTDTQYF	TGTGCCAGCAGCCCACTGGGGGATACAGATACGCAGTATTTT	.	TRBJ2-3	.	TRBV9
CASSWSVPVPYGYTF	TGTGCCAGTAGTTGGAGCGTTCCAGTTCCGTATGGCTACACCTTC	.	TRBJ1-2	.	TRBV19
CASSLTDSLLYNEQFF	TGTGCCAGCAGCTTAACGGACAGTCTCCTCTACAATGAGCAGTTCTTC	many	TRBJ2-1	.	TRBV7-9
CASSFSDGYNEQFF	TGTGCCAGCAGCTTCTCAGACGGGTACAATGAGCAGTTCTTC	many	TRBJ2-1	.	TRBV7-2
CASSGRQNTGELFF	TGTGCCAGCAGTGGTAGACAGAACACCGGGGAGCTGTTTTTT	many	TRBJ2-2	.	TRBV2
CASTAGQGTDTQYF	TGTGCCAGTACTGCGGGACAGGGCACAGATACGCAGTATTTT	.	TRBJ2-3	TRBD1	TRBV19
CASSLITDRGPKRQPQHF	TGTGCCAGCAGTCTGATTACTGACAGGGGGCCTAAACGTCAGCCCCAGCATTTT	many	TRBJ1-5	TRBD1	TRBV2
CASSLMSSGAYNEQFF	TGTGCCAGCAGTTTAATGAGTAGCGGGGCGTACAATGAGCAGTTCTTC	many	TRBJ2-1	TRBD2	TRBV27
CASSLDEWGFPRRTTNEKLFF	TGTGCCAGCAGCTTAGATGAATGGGGATTTCCGAGACGCACAACTAATGAAAAACTGTTTTTT	few	TRBJ1-4	.	TRBV11-2
CASSQGTDTEAFF	TGCGCCAGCAGCCAAGGGACTGACACTGAAGCTTTCTTT	.	TRBJ1-1	.	TRBV4-1
CASSRLSESTDTQYF	TGTGCCAGCAGTCGCCTTAGCGAATCCACAGATACGCAGTATTTT	few	TRBJ2-3	.	TRBV6-1
CASRHRGGPYGYTF	TGTGCCAGCAGACACCGCGGGGGCCCCTATGGCTACACCTTC	.	TRBJ1-2	.	TRBV3-1
CASSTFSGQETQYF	TGTGCCAGCTCCACATTTAGCGGTCAAGAGACCCAGTACTTC	.	TRBJ2-5	.	TRBV18
CASSLPGLAYNEQFF	TGTGCCAGCAGCTTACCGGGACTAGCGTACAATGAGCAGTTCTTC	few	TRBJ2-1	TRBD2	TRBV5-4